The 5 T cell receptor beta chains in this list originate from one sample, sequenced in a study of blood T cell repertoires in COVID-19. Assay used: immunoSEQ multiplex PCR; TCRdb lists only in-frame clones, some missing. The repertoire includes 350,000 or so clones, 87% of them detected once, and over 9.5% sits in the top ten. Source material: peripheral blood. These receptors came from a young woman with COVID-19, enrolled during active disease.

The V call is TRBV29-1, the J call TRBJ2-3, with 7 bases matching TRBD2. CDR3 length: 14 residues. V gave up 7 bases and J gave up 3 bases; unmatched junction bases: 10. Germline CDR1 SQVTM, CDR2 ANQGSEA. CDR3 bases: TGCAGCGCCAAAACTAGCGTAGGAACAGATACGCAGTATTTT. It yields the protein CSAKTSVGTDTQYF.

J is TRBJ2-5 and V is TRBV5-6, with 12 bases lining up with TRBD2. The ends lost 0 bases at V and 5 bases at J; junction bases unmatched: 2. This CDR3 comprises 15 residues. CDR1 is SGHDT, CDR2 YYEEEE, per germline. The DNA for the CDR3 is TGTGCCAGCAGCTTGGTCGGGACTAGCGGGGAGACCCAGTACTTC. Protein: CASSLVGTSGETQYF. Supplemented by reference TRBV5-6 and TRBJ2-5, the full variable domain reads DAGVTQSPTHLIKTRGQQVTLRCSPKSGHDTVSWYQQALGQGPQFIFQYYEEEERQRGNFPDRFSGHQFPNYSSELNVNALLLGDSALYLCASSLVGTSGETQYFGPGTRLLVL.

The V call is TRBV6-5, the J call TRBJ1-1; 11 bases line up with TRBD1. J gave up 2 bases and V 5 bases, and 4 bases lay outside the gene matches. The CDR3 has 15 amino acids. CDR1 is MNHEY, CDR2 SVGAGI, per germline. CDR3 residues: CASSPGQGGNTEAFF. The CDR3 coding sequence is TGTGCCAGCAGTCCGGGACAGGGGGGTAACACTGAAGCTTTCTTT.

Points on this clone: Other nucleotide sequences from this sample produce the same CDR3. CDR3 in DNA: TGTGCCAGCAGTGGGGGAGGGAATCAGCCCCAGCATTTT. Translating it yields CASSGGGNQPQHF. The rearrangement links TRBV12-3 or TRBV12-4 to TRBJ1-5; tentative D call: TRBD1 (5 bases). The length of the CDR3 is 13 residues. V was clipped by 5 bases and J by 4 bases, with 9 bases between them.

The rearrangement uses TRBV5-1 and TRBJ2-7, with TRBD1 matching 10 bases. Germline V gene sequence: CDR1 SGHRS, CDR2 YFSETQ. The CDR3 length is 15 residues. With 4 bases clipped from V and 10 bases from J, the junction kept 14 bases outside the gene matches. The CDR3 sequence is CASSPETGGASLQYF. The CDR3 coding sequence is TGCGCCAGCAGCCCGGAGACAGGGGGCGCCTCGTTACAGTACTTC.